A selection of T cell receptor beta chains follows, all from one sample in a study of blood T cell repertoires in COVID-19. The assay was immunoSEQ multiplex PCR, and TCRdb's table has in-frame clones only and misses some. The sample carries approximately 260,000 clones, about 88% recorded once. Material: peripheral blood. Source of these receptors: a woman aged 35 to 49 who had recovered from COVID-19. CDR3s include the opening cysteine and the closing phenylalanine or tryptophan. D genes are given only for firm matches. Part of the rows lack a size; the others show once, few, many or a class for expanded clones.

j_call | d_call | clone_size | v_call | cdr3_nt | cdr3_aa
TRBJ1-5 | . | . | TRBV19 | TGTGCCAGTAGCTCGCGAAATAGCAATCAGCCCCAGCATTTT | CASSSRNSNQPQHF
TRBJ1-5 | . | few | TRBV20-1 | TGCAGTGCTAGTCCGGGGAAAGGCCAGCCCCAGCATTTT | CSASPGKGQPQHF
TRBJ2-1 | TRBD2 | . | TRBV7-3 | TGTGCCAGCAGCTTATTCCTAGCGGCCTTTGGTGAGCAGTTCTTC | CASSLFLAAFGEQFF
TRBJ2-7 | TRBD2 | . | TRBV7-9 | TGTGCCAGCAGTTTAGGACTAGCGGGACCCGAGCAGTACTTC | CASSLGLAGPEQYF
TRBJ2-7 | . | . | TRBV21-1 | TGTGCCAGCAGCATCACAGGGGGCGCTTTCGGTTACGAGCAGTACTTC | CASSITGGAFGYEQYF
TRBJ1-6 | . | . | TRBV11-2 | TGTGCCAGCAGCTTAAATCCGAATTCACCCCTCCACTTT | CASSLNPNSPLHF
TRBJ2-1 | TRBD2 | . | TRBV19 | TGTGCCAGTAGTATTCTTACTAGCGGATTAAACAATGAGCAGTTCTTC | CASSILTSGLNNEQFF
TRBJ2-7 | . | . | TRBV20-1 | TGCAGTGCTAGAAGCGGCTACGAGCAGTACTTC | CSARSGYEQYF
TRBJ2-7 | TRBD1 | . | TRBV4-1 | TGCGCCAGCAGCCCAGGGGGTACCTACGAGCAGTACTTC | CASSPGGTYEQYF
TRBJ2-2 | TRBD1 | . | TRBV19 | TGTTCTACAGGGGGCTTCACCGGGGAGCTGTTTTTT | CSTGGFTGELFF
TRBJ1-2 | . | once | TRBV3-1/TRBV3-2 | TGTGCCAGCAGCCAGGGCCTTGGTGGCTACACCTTC | CASSQGLGGYTF
TRBJ2-3 | . | . | TRBV29-1 | TGCAGCGGTTTTGAGGCCACAGATACGCAGTATTTT | CSGFEATDTQYF
TRBJ2-1 | . | . | TRBV5-4 | TGTGCCAGCAGCCCTGGGGGGGGCGCAGGTTGGAATGAGCAGTTCTTC | CASSPGGGAGWNEQFF
TRBJ1-3 | . | . | TRBV28 | TGTGCCAGCACCCCACCGGACAAGAGCTCTGGAAACACCATATATTTT | CASTPPDKSSGNTIYF
TRBJ2-4 | TRBD2 | . | TRBV6-5 | TGTGCCAGCACCCCCTCCCCGGCTAGCGGAAACATTCAGTACTTC | CASTPSPASGNIQYF
TRBJ1-5 | TRBD1 | . | TRBV19 | TGTGCCAGTAGTATAGATCTGGGACAGGGTATTCAGCCCCAGCATTTT | CASSIDLGQGIQPQHF
TRBJ2-3 | TRBD2 | . | TRBV7-9 | TGTGCCAGCAGCTTAAGGCGGTGGCGGGAGGGACTCACAGATACGCAGTATTTT | CASSLRRWREGLTDTQYF
TRBJ1-6 | . | . | TRBV19 | TGTGCCAGCCGGGCGGGGTCCGGCAATTCACCCCTCCACTTT | CASRAGSGNSPLHF
TRBJ1-2 | TRBD1 | . | TRBV7-9 | TGTGCCAGCAGCCACGGGACAGGGAGTAACTATGGCTACACCTTC | CASSHGTGSNYGYTF
TRBJ2-3 | TRBD2 | . | TRBV19 | TGTGCCAGTAGTATAGCCTTAGCGGGAAGCACAGATACGCAGTATTTT | CASSIALAGSTDTQYF
TRBJ2-1 | . | . | TRBV6-5 | TGTGCCAGCAGGCTATACAATGAGCAGTTCTTC | CASRLYNEQFF
TRBJ2-7 | . | . | TRBV11-2 | TGTGCCAGCAGCGAAGCCGGGACACAGTTCTACGAGCAGTACTTC | CASSEAGTQFYEQYF
TRBJ1-4 | . | . | TRBV25-1 | TGTGCCAGCAGTGAATCCCGCAGACTTAATGAAAAACTGTTTTTT | CASSESRRLNEKLFF
TRBJ1-2 | . | . | TRBV19 | TGTGCCAGTACTCTGGGGCCATCCTTTCCCTATAACGGCTACACCTTC | CASTLGPSFPYNGYTF
TRBJ2-3 | TRBD2 | . | TRBV5-4 | TGTGCCAGCAGCTGGGGGACTAGCGGGAGAGGAACAGATACGCAGTATTTT | CASSWGTSGRGTDTQYF
TRBJ2-5 | . | . | TRBV5-1 | TGCGCCAGCAGCTACAGGGATTCGGAGACCCAGTACTTC | CASSYRDSETQYF
TRBJ2-1 | TRBD2 | . | TRBV5-6 | TGTGCCAGCAGCTTGTGGCGGGAGGGTTCCTACAATGAGCAGTTCTTC | CASSLWREGSYNEQFF
TRBJ2-2 | . | . | TRBV7-9 | TGTGCCAGCAGCTTGGCCGACTACCCTTACACCGGGGAGCTGTTTTTT | CASSLADYPYTGELFF
TRBJ1-1 | TRBD1 | . | TRBV6-6 | TGTGCCAGCAGTTTATACAGGGGGGGAACTGAAGCTTTCTTT | CASSLYRGGTEAFF
TRBJ2-7 | TRBD2 | . | TRBV27 | TGTGCCAGCAGCCTCCGCGGGGGTAGCTCCTACGAGCAGTACTTC | CASSLRGGSSYEQYF
TRBJ2-7 | TRBD2 | . | TRBV2 | TGTGCCAGCAGACGACAAAGATTAGGGACTACCTCCTACGAGCAGTACTTC | CASRRQRLGTTSYEQYF
TRBJ1-2 | . | . | TRBV5-6 | TGTGCCAGCAGCTTCGGGGAGAACTATGGCTACACCTTC | CASSFGENYGYTF